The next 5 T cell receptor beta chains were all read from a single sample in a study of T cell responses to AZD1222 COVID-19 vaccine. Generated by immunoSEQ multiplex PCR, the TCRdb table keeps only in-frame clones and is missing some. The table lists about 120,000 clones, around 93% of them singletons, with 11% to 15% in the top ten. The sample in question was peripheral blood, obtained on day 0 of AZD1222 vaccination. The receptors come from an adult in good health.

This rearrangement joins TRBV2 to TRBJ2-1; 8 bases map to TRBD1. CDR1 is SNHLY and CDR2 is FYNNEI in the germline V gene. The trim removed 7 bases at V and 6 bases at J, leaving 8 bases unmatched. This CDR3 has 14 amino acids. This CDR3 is CASKRQGWFNEQFF. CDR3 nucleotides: TGTGCCAGCAAACGACAGGGGTGGTTCAATGAGCAGTTCTTC.

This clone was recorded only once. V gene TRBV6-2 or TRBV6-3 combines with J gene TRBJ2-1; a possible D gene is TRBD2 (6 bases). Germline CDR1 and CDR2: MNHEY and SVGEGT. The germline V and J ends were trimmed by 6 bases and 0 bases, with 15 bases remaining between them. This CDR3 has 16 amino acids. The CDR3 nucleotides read TGTGCCAGCAGCCAAACTAGCCCGAGCTCCTACAATGAGCAGTTCTTC. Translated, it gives CASSQTSPSSYNEQFF.

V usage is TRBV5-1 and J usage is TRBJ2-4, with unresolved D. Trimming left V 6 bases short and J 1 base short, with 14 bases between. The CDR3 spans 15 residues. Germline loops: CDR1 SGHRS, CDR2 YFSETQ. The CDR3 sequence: CASTRRSAAKNIQYF. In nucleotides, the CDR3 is TGCGCCAGCACCAGGCGGTCGGCCGCCAAAAACATTCAGTACTTC.

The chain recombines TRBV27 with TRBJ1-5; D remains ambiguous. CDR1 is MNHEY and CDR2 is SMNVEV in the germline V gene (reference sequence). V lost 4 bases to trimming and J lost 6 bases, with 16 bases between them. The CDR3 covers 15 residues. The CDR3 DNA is TGTGCCAGCAGTTATGGGCCCCCAGGCCGTCAGCCCCAGCATTTT. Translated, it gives CASSYGPPGRQPQHF.

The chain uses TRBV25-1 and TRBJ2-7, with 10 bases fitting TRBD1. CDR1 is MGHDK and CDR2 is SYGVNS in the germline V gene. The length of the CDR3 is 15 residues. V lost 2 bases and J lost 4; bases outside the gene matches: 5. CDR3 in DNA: TGTGCCAGCAGTGAAATAGGACAGGGGGGATACGAGCAGTACTTC. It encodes CASSEIGQGGYEQYF.